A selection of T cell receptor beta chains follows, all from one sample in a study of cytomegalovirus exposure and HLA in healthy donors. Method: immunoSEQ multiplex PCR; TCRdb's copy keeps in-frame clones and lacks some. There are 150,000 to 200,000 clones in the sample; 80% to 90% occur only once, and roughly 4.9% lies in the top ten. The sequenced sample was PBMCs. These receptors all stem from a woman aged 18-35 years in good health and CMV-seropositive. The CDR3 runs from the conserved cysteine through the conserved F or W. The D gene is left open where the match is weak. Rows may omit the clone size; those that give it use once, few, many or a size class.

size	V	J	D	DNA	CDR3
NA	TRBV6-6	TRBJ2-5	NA	TGTGCCAGCAGCCCAGGGACTTCCCAAGAGACCCAGTACTTC	CASSPGTSQETQYF
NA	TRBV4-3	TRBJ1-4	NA	TGCGCCAGCAGTCTGACAGGCTCTAATGAAAAACTGTTTTTT	CASSLTGSNEKLFF
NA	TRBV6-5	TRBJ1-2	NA	TGTGCCAGCAGGGCCTTGTATGTCTACACCTTC	CASRALYVYTF
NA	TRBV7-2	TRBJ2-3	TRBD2	TGTGCCAGCAGAACGGGACTAGCGACAGATACGCAGTATTTT	CASRTGLATDTQYF
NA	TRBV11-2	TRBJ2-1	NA	TGTGCCAGCAGCTTAGAAGCAGGGGATAGCTCCTACAATGAGCAGTTCTTC	CASSLEAGDSSYNEQFF
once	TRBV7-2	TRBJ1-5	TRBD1	TGTGCCAGCAGCACACGGACAGGGGACAATCAGCCCCAGCATTTT	CASSTRTGDNQPQHF
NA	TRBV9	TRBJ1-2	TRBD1	TGTGCCAGCAGCGATAAATGGACAGGGAGAGATGGCTACACCTTC	CASSDKWTGRDGYTF
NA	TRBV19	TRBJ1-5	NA	TGTGCCAGTAGTCTTTACGGGGATCAGCCCCAGCATTTT	CASSLYGDQPQHF
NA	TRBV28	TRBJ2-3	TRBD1	TGTGCCAGCAGTTTCCCTAGGGGGCTAAGCACAGATACGCAGTATTTT	CASSFPRGLSTDTQYF
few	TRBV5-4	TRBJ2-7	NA	TGTGCCAGCAGCTCACTACTAGTAAACTACGAGCAGTACTTC	CASSSLLVNYEQYF
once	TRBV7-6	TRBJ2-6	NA	TGTGCCAGCACCCAAGGGGTAACTGGGGCCAACGTCCTGACTTTC	CASTQGVTGANVLTF
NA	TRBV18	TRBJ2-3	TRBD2	TGTGCCAGCTCACCGGGGGCTAGCGGGGGGCTAGATACGCAGTATTTT	CASSPGASGGLDTQYF
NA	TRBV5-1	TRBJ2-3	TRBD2	TGCGCCAGCAGTCTGAGCGGGGCTGAAGATACGCAGTATTTT	CASSLSGAEDTQYF
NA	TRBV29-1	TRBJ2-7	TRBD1	TGCAGCGCGGGGACAGGGGTTTTCTACGAGCAGTACTTC	CSAGTGVFYEQYF